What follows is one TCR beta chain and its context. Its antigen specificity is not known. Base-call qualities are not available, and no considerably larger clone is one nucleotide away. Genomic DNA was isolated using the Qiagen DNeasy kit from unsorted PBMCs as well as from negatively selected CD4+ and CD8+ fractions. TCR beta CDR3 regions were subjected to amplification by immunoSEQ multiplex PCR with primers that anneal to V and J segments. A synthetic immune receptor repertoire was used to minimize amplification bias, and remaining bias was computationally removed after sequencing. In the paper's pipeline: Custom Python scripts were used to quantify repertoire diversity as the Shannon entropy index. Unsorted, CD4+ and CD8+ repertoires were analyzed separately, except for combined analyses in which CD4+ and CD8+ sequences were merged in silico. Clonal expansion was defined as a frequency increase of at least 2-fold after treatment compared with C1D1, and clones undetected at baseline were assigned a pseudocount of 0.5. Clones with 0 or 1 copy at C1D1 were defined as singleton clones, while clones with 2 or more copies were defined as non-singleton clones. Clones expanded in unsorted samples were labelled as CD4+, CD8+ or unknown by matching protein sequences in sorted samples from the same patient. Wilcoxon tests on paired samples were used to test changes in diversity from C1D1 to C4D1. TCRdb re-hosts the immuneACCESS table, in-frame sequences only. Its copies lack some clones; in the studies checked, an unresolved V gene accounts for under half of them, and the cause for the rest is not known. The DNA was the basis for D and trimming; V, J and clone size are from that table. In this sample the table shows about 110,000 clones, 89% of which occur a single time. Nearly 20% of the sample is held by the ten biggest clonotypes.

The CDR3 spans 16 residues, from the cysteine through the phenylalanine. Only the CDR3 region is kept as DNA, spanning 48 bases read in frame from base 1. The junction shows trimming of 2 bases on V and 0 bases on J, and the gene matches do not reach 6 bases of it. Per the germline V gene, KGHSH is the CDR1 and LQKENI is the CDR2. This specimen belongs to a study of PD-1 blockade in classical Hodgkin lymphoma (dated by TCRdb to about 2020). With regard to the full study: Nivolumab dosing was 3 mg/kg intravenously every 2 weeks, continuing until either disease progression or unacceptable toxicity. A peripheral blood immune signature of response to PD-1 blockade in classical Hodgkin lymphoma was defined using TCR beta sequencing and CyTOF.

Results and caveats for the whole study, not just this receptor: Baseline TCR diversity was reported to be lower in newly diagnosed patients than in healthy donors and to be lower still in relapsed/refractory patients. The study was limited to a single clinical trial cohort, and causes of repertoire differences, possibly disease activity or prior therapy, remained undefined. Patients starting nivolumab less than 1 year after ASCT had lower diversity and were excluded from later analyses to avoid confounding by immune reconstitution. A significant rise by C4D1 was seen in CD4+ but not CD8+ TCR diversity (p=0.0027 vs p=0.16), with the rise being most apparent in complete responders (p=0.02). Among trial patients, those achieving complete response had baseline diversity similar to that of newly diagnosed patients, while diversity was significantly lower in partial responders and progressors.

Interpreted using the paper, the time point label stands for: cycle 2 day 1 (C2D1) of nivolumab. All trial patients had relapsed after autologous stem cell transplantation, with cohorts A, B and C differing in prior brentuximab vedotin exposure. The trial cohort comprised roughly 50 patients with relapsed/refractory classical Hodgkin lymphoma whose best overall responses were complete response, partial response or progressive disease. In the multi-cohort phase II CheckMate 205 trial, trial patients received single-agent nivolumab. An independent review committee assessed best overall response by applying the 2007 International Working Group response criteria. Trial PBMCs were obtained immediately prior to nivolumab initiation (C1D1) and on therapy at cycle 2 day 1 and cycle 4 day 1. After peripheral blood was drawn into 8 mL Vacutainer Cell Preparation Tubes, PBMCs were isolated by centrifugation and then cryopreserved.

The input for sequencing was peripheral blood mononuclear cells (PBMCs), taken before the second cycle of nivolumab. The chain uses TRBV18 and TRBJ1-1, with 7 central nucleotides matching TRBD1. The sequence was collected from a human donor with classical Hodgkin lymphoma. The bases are TGTGCCAGCTCACCAAGGAAGGGGGCGATGAACACTGAAGCTTTCTTT. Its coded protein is CASSPRKGAMNTEAFF.